The rows below give T cell receptor beta chains drawn from one sample of a study of a mutant IDH1 vaccine in newly diagnosed glioma. Their recognized antigens are unknown. Data came from immunoSEQ multiplex PCR; TCRdb stores just in-frame clones and leaves some out. The sample has under 85,000 clones; 75% to 90% are singletons. The material was PBMCs, obtained from a glioma patient whose treatment included an IDH1 peptide vaccine. The receptors were gathered from a woman between 50 and 59 years old with glioma. CDR3s leave out the opening cysteine and the closing phenylalanine or tryptophan. Each record gives: D gene, V gene, CDR3 length, clone size, CDR3 protein. A D gene is named only where the DNA matches it firmly. Clone size appears in some rows only: once, few, many, or a class for an expanded clone.

d_gene: TRBD1; v_gene: TRBV18; len: 12; abundance: -; CDR3aa: ASSSTGTGYEQY
d_gene: TRBD1; v_gene: TRBV6-1; len: 11; abundance: -; CDR3aa: AGGTDSNQPQH
d_gene: -; v_gene: TRBV5-1; len: 12; abundance: -; CDR3aa: ASSLEWQEETQY
d_gene: -; v_gene: TRBV2; len: 14; abundance: -; CDR3aa: ANVNPHRASNTEAF
d_gene: -; v_gene: TRBV4-1; len: 11; abundance: -; CDR3aa: ASSRQANQPQH
d_gene: TRBD1; v_gene: TRBV19; len: 17; abundance: -; CDR3aa: ASSFMRDRGSLPKNIQY
d_gene: -; v_gene: TRBV27; len: 12; abundance: -; CDR3aa: ASSLYRANTEAF
d_gene: TRBD2; v_gene: TRBV19; len: 13; abundance: -; CDR3aa: ATGTSGRRGDTQY
d_gene: -; v_gene: TRBV28; len: 14; abundance: -; CDR3aa: ASSLAPSSVKNIQY
d_gene: -; v_gene: TRBV19; len: 13; abundance: -; CDR3aa: ASSIVPGSYNEQF
d_gene: -; v_gene: TRBV4-1; len: 13; abundance: once; CDR3aa: ASSQGPAQGRGYT
d_gene: TRBD1; v_gene: TRBV7-9; len: 13; abundance: -; CDR3aa: ASSPRRGPQETQY
d_gene: TRBD1; v_gene: TRBV9; len: 10; abundance: -; CDR3aa: ASIRGPNGYT
d_gene: TRBD1; v_gene: TRBV7-3; len: 18; abundance: -; CDR3aa: ASSRRPGQGRTANTGELF
d_gene: TRBD2; v_gene: TRBV19; len: 13; abundance: -; CDR3aa: ASRPPGGRYNEQF
d_gene: -; v_gene: TRBV7-9; len: 11; abundance: -; CDR3aa: ASSLEVNQPQH
d_gene: -; v_gene: TRBV6-5; len: 10; abundance: -; CDR3aa: ASKASSYEQY
d_gene: -; v_gene: TRBV7-9; len: 14; abundance: -; CDR3aa: ASSPPGLRSGNTIY
d_gene: TRBD2; v_gene: TRBV10-3; len: 14; abundance: -; CDR3aa: AISEAIAGGWETQY
d_gene: -; v_gene: TRBV27; len: 15; abundance: -; CDR3aa: ASSATGGMGSNQPQH
d_gene: -; v_gene: TRBV2; len: 12; abundance: -; CDR3aa: ASRTMAGNYEQY
d_gene: -; v_gene: TRBV7-3; len: 12; abundance: -; CDR3aa: ASSPQQGSYGYT
d_gene: TRBD1; v_gene: TRBV19; len: 10; abundance: -; CDR3aa: ATEDRFNEQY
d_gene: -; v_gene: TRBV6-6; len: 9; abundance: -; CDR3aa: ASRRTAGAF